This TCR beta chain was retrieved from a study of T-cell reconstitution after alpha-beta-depleted transplantation in children listed by TCRdb under 2016. General notes on the study: The study quantitatively tracked T-cell immune reconstitution after TCRalphabeta/CD19-depleted allogeneic hematopoietic cell transplantation in children using TCR repertoire profiling. General conclusions and limits of the study: The frequencies of hyperexpanded clones fell over the following months, and after one year, T-cell counts and TCRbeta diversity were mostly attributed to newly produced T cells. In some patients, high TCRbeta diversity at day 60 was attributed to recipient T cells and intrathymic progenitors that had survived conditioning. The apparently early recovery of alphabetaT-cell counts about two months after transplant reportedly depended on only several hundred rapidly expanded clones that came from non-depleted graft cells.

Notes on this clonotype: The specificity of this receptor is unknown. Per-base qualities were not stored, and no clone one base away is much larger.

From a lookup of the germline V gene, CDR1 and CDR2 are SQVTM and ANQGSEA. V is pared back by 3 bases and J by 6 bases, with 8 bases lying between the germline termini. The CDR3 runs 11 residues from the cysteine to the phenylalanine. CDR3 DNA only is kept here, 33 bases in frame from base 1. Explained via the paper, the treatment or condition label denotes: allogeneic hematopoietic cell transplantation with graft depleted of TCRalphabeta T cells and CD19 B cells. Transplant recipients were children who received TCRalphabeta/CD19-depleted allogeneic hematopoietic cell grafts. Receptor libraries were prepared by PCR. The run used an Illumina HiSeq 2500. Molecular barcoding was employed in the preparation of TCR libraries, with unique molecular identifiers being used to normalize TCRbeta repertoire quantification. TCRdb handled the public reads itself, with Q25 trimming in fastp and clone calling in MiXCR, and kept productive beta chains. Entries that share a CDR3 protein sequence are merged under the most common genes and DNA. Recorded for this sample are roughly 220,000 distinct CDR3 sequences; 7% to 9% of them occurred a single time. The leading ten clones occupy 35% of the sample.

This clonotype originated in a male patient under 10 years old who had a stem cell transplant for acute myeloid leukemia, so the T cells may come from the graft donor. This chain joins TRBV29-1 to TRBJ1-2; a weak D assignment points to TRBD1 (5 bases agree). This specimen consisted of PBMCs, mostly from graft donor cells, obtained 360 days after TCRalphabeta/CD19-depleted stem cell transplant. The DNA is as follows: TGCAGCGTTGAGATGGGGGATGGCTACACCTTC. The resulting protein is CSVEMGDGYTF.